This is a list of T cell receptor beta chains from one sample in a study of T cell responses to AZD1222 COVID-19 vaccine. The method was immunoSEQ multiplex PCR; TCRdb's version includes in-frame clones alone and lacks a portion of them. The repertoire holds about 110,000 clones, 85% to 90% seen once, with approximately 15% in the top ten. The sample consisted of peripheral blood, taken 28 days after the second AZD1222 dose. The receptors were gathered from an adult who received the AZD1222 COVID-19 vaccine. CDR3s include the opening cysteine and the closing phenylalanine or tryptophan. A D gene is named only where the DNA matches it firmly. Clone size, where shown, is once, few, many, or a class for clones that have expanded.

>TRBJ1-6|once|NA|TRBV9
TGTGCCAGCAGCGTAGGGGACAACTCCTATAATTCACCCCTCCACTTT
CASSVGDNSYNSPLHF
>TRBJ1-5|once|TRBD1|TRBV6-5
TGTGCCAGCAGCACCGGGACAGGGCCGTTTCAGCCCCAGCATTTT
CASSTGTGPFQPQHF
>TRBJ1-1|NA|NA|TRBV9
TGTGCCAGCAGCGTAGCTCCGAACACTGAAGCTTTCTTT
CASSVAPNTEAFF
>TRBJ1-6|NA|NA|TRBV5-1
TGCGCCAGCCGGCGGGGGGCAGATGTGGGGTCACCCCTCCACTTT
CASRRGADVGSPLHF
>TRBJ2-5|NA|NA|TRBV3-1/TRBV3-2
TGTGCCAGCAGTCGCCTCTGGACGGGGGGCGGGAAGACCCAGTACTTC
CASSRLWTGGGKTQYF
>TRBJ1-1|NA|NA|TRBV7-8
TGTGCCAGCAGCTTATTCGCCCCGGGCCTGCGCTTAGCTGAAGCTTTCTTT
CASSLFAPGLRLAEAFF
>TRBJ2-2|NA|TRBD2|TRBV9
TGTGCCAGCAGCGTAGGACTAGCGGGAGCAGGCGGGGAGCTGTTTTTT
CASSVGLAGAGGELFF
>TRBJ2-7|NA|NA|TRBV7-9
TGTGCCAGCAGCTTAGCTTCAGTGGAGTACTTC
CASSLASVEYF
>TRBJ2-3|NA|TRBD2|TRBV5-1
TGCGCCAGCAGCACGGGGACTAGCGGGAACACAGATACGCAGTATTTT
CASSTGTSGNTDTQYF
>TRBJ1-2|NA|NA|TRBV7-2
TGTGCCAGCAGCTTTGGCCAGGAGGGTGCCCTCGGCTACACCTTC
CASSFGQEGALGYTF
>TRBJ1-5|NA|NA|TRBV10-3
TGTGCCATCAGTGAGCCCCCCAATCAGCCCCAGCATTTT
CAISEPPNQPQHF
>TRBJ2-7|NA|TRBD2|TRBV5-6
TGTGCCACAACTAGCGGGGGGAATTTATACGAGCAGTACTTC
CATTSGGNLYEQYF
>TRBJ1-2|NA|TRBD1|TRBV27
TGTGCCAGCAGTTTACTTGGACAGGAGGCTAACTATGGCTACACCTTC
CASSLLGQEANYGYTF
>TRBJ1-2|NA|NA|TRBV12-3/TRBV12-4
TGTGCCAGCACCCGACAGGTCTCTGGCTACACCTTC
CASTRQVSGYTF
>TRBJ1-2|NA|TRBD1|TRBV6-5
TGTGCCAGCAGTTACTCAGGGACAGGGAGGAATGGCTACACCTTC
CASSYSGTGRNGYTF
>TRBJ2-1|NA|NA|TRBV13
TGTGCCAGCAGCCATCCAAATGGGGGCGACACCTCCCCTAAGTTTGAGCAGTTCTTC
CASSHPNGGDTSPKFEQFF
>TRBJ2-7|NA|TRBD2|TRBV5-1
TGCGCCAGCAGCTTGTATTCTACTAGCGGGTTCTACGAGCAGTACTTC
CASSLYSTSGFYEQYF
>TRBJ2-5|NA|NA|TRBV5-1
TGCGCCAGCAGCCGCCAAATAGGGGAGACCCAGTACTTC
CASSRQIGETQYF
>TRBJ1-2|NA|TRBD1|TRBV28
TGTGCCAGCAGTTTATTGGCCACAGGGGGCGAAGATTATGGCTACACCTTC
CASSLLATGGEDYGYTF
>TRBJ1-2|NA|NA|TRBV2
TGTGCCAGCAGTGTTGGGACGGAGGATGGCTACACCTTC
CASSVGTEDGYTF
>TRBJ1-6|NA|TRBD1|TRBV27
TGTGCCAGCAGTTTATCGTCGACAGGGGGTAATTCACCCCTCCACTTT
CASSLSSTGGNSPLHF
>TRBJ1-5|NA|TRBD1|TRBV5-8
TGTGCCAGCCGCCCGCTTGGGACAGGGGGTTGGGGTCAGCCCCAGCATTTT
CASRPLGTGGWGQPQHF
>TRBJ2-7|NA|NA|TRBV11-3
TGTGCCAGCAGTTTGGGACCTGGGACCTACGAGCAGTACTTC
CASSLGPGTYEQYF
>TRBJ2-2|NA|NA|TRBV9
TGTGCCAGCAGCGCCCGGACGGGATTGAACACCGGGGAGCTGTTTTTT
CASSARTGLNTGELFF
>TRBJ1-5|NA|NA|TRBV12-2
TGTGCAAGTCGCTTAAATCTTGGGGCCAGGTACAGCAATCAGCCCCAGCATTTT
CASRLNLGARYSNQPQHF
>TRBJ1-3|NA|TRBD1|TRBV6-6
TGTGCCAGCAGTCCAACCCGGCCGACAGGGGGAAACACCATATATTTT
CASSPTRPTGGNTIYF
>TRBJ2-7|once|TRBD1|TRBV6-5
TGTGCCAGCACCACCGGACAGGGATTGGGATACGAGCAGTACTTC
CASTTGQGLGYEQYF
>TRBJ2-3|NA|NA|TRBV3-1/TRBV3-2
TGTGCCAGCGGACTAGGGGGGGCTAGCGTTGGCCCAGATACGCAGTATTTT
CASGLGGASVGPDTQYF
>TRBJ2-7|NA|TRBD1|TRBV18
TGTGCCAGCTCACCTTTTTTCCGGGACAGGGGATCCTACGAGCAGTACTTC
CASSPFFRDRGSYEQYF
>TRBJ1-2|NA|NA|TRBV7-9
TGTGCCAGCAGCTTAGGGCAGGCGACCTATGGCTACACCTTC
CASSLGQATYGYTF
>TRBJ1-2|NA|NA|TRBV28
TGTGCCAGCATTCGGGGGGGCAGGAAAGACTATGGCTACACCTTC
CASIRGGRKDYGYTF
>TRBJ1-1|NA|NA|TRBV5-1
TGCGCCAGCAGCTTCTATGGGGAAGGGACTGAAGCTTTCTTT
CASSFYGEGTEAFF
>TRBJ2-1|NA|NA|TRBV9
TGTGCCAGCAGCGTAGACCAGGGGGGCAGTAGCAATGAGCAGTTCTTC
CASSVDQGGSSNEQFF
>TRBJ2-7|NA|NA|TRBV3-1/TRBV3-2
TGTGCCAGCAGCCAACGTCACAGGCCCTACGAGCAGTACTTC
CASSQRHRPYEQYF
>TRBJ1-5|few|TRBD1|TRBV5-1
TGCGCCAGCAGCTTGGCGGGACAGATCAATCAGCCCCAGCATTTT
CASSLAGQINQPQHF
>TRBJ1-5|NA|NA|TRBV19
TGTGCCAGTAGTATCCCACTGGGCAGGGGTCCCGGCCAGCCCCAGCATTTT
CASSIPLGRGPGQPQHF
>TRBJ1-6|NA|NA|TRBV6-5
TGTGCCAGCCATTTGCAGGGTGTGTCACCCCTCCACTTT
CASHLQGVSPLHF
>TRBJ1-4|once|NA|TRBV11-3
TGTGCCAGCAGCCCACAGCCTCAGGGGAATAATGAAAAACTGTTTTTT
CASSPQPQGNNEKLFF
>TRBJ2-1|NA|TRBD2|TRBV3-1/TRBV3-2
TGTGCCAGCAGCCAAGTCGCGGGAGCCTACAATGAGCAGTTCTTC
CASSQVAGAYNEQFF
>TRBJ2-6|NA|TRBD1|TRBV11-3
TGTGCCAGCAGCTTAGATCAAGGGGGCTCCACTGGGGCCAACGTCCTGACTTTC
CASSLDQGGSTGANVLTF
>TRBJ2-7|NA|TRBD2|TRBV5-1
TGCGCCAGCAGCTTGGTCCCAGCGGGAGGAGAGGTCGAGCAGTACTTC
CASSLVPAGGEVEQYF
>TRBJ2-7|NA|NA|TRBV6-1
TGTGCCAGCAGTGACAAGGGACCAAACGAGCAGTACTTC
CASSDKGPNEQYF
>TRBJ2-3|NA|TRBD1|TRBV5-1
TGCGCCAGCAGCCCAGAGACAGGGATTGGCACAGATACGCAGTATTTT
CASSPETGIGTDTQYF
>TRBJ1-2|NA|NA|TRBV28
TGTGCCAGCAGTTTAGGGGGGGCGCTTAGCTACACCTTC
CASSLGGALSYTF
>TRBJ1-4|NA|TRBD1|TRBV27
TGTGCCAGCGGTCAGGGGGCGCGTGCTAATGAAAAACTGTTTTTT
CASGQGARANEKLFF
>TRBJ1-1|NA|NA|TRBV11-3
TGTGCCAGCAGCTTCTCGGGTACAGGGCAGAGCGCTGAAGCTTTCTTT
CASSFSGTGQSAEAFF
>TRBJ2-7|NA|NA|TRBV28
TGTGCCAGCAGTTCGGGGGCAGGCTACGAGCAGTACTTC
CASSSGAGYEQYF
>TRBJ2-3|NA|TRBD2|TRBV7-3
TGTGCCAGCAGCCCAGCGGGATGGGCAGATACGCAGTATTTT
CASSPAGWADTQYF
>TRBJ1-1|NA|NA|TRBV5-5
TGTGCCAGCAGCCTAGCTTTCACTGAAGCTTTCTTT
CASSLAFTEAFF
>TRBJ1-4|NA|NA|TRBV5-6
TGTGCCAGCAGCCGAAAAACGTTGGCGGATGAAAAACTGTTTTTT
CASSRKTLADEKLFF
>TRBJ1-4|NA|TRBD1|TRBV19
TGTGCCAGTAGTTCCGGACAGGGGGCGTACGAAAAACTGTTTTTT
CASSSGQGAYEKLFF
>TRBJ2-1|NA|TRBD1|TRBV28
TGTGCCAGCAGGTCAGACGGGACAGGTCACAATGAGCAGTTCTTC
CASRSDGTGHNEQFF
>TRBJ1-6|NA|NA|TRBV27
TGTGCCAGCAGTTTACGGCAGGGGCTCTATAATTCACCCCTCCACTTT
CASSLRQGLYNSPLHF
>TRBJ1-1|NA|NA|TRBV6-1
TGTGCCAGCAGTGAAACGCTTGGGAACACTGAAGCTTTCTTT
CASSETLGNTEAFF